This T cell receptor beta chain was captured in a study of blood T cell repertoires in COVID-19. Trimming left V 10 bases short and J 7 bases short, with 17 bases between. Germline V gene sequence: CDR1 LNHDA, CDR2 SQIVND (reference sequence). This CDR3 is built from 13 residues. Libraries were prepared by immunoSEQ multiplex PCR; TCRdb keeps only in-frame clonotypes and omits some of them. There are 230,000 or so clones in the sample; approximately 86% occur only once, and approximately 14% lies in the top ten. The rearrangement uses TRBV19 and TRBJ1-5; unclear D gene. What was sequenced was PBMCs or T cells enriched from blood (not recorded which). This receptor was taken from a woman aged 45-60 years with acute COVID-19. CDR3 bases: TGTGCCATTTCGACTTCTGGTGTACAGCCCCAGCATTTT. Amino acids: CAISTSGVQPQHF. The full variable domain, with the rest looked up from reference TRBV19 and TRBJ1-5, is DGGITQSPKYLFRKEGQNVTLSCEQNLNHDAMYWYRQDPGQGLRLIYYSQIVNDFQKGDIAEGYSVSREKKESFPLTVTSAQKNPTAFYLCAISTSGVQPQHFGDGTRLSIL.